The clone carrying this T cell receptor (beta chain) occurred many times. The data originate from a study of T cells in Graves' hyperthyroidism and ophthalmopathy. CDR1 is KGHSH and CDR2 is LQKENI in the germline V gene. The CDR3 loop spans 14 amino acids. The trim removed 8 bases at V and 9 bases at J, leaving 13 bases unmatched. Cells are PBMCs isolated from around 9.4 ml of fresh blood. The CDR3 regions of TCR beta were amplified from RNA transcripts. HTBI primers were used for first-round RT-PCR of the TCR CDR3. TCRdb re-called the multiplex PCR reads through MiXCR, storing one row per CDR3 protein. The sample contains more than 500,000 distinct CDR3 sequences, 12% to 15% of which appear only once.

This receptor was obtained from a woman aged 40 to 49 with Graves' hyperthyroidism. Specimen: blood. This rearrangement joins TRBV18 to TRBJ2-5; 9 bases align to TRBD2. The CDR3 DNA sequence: TGTGCCAGCCAATATAGCGGGGGCGACCGGGCCCAGTACTTC. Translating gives CASQYSGGDRAQYF.